A single sample gave rise to the 24 T cell receptor beta chains below, sequenced in a study of T cell clonotyping in hematopoietic cell transplantation (dated by TCRdb to about 2021). The time point label for this specimen denotes: 100 days after allo-HCT. Receptor amplification or capture employed the immunoSEQ multiplex PCR assay. In TCRdb, the immuneACCESS table is reduced to in-frame sequences with V and J assigned. These tables do not hold every clone; where another copy was compared, an unresolved V gene accounts for under half, and the others remain unexplained. This sample has 11,000 to 15,000 clones in its table, and approximately 90% of those were observed once. Around 13% of the sample comes from the top ten. Here the sequenced sample was PBMCs, taken 100 days after allogeneic stem cell transplant. The receptors derive from a male patient in his 50s who had an allogeneic stem cell transplant from an unrelated donor, so T cells may come from the graft donor. Some clones in this sample may be carry-over from other donors' samples.

The chain links TRBV19 to TRBJ1-1; D might be TRBD1 (5 bases). V gave up 10 bases and J gave up 0 bases, with 18 bases separating them. The CDR3 totals 15 residues. Germline V gene data show CDR1 as LNHDA and CDR2 as SQIVND (reference sequence). Written as DNA, the CDR3 is TGTGCCACCCAGGGAGGGTTGGGGGTGAACACTGAAGCTTTCTTT. It specifies CATQGGLGVNTEAFF.

The rearrangement links TRBV6-1 to TRBJ2-7; D is perhaps TRBD1 (6 bases). Germline CDR1 and CDR2: MNHNS and SASEGT. This CDR3 has 11 residues. Trimming removed 6 bases at V and 5 bases at J, with 8 bases between. The CDR3 region is CASRTGHEQYF. DNA of the CDR3: TGTGCCAGCAGGACAGGCCACGAGCAGTACTTC.

The rearrangement uses TRBV28 and TRBJ2-5, with 8 bases aligning to TRBD1. Germline V lookup: CDR1 MDHEN, CDR2 SYDVKM. The CDR3 contains 13 residues. V lost 5 bases to trimming and J lost 5 bases; unmatched junction nucleotides: 4. CDR3 protein: CASSQGAVETQYF. The CDR3 region has the DNA TGTGCCAGCAGTCAGGGGGCAGTGGAGACCCAGTACTTC.

V gene TRBV4-1 combines with J gene TRBJ1-2; D ambiguous. V dropped 1 base and J dropped 1 base, with 7 bases sitting between them. The CDR3 is 14 amino acids. The germline gives CDR1 MGHRA, CDR2 YSYEKL. The CDR3 spells CASSQVDRNYGYTF. The CDR3 DNA follows: TGCGCCAGCAGCCAAGTAGACCGTAACTATGGCTACACCTTC.

The gene calls are TRBV19 and TRBJ1-5; D gene ambiguous. The CDR3 has 14 residues. Trimming stripped 3 bases from V and 0 bases from J, with 6 bases between. Germline-derived CDR1 and CDR2 are LNHDA and SQIVND (reference sequence). The CDR3 nucleotides are TGTGCCAGTAGTATGACCGTTAGCAATCAGCCCCAGCATTTT. Protein product: CASSMTVSNQPQHF. Variable domain in full (rest from reference TRBV19 and TRBJ1-5): DGGITQSPKYLFRKEGQNVTLSCEQNLNHDAMYWYRQDPGQGLRLIYYSQIVNDFQKGDIAEGYSVSREKKESFPLTVTSAQKNPTAFYLCASSMTVSNQPQHFGDGTRLSIL.

The genes are TRBV15 and TRBJ2-5; TRBD2 matches 10 bases. Germline CDR1 is LNHNV and CDR2 is YYDKDF (reference sequence). V gave up 1 base and J gave up 5 bases; unmatched junction bases: 10. CDR3 length equals 17 residues. CDR3 nucleotides: TGTGCCACCAGCAGAGTTCGAGCGGGAGGGCCTCGGGAGACCCAGTACTTC. It specifies CATSRVRAGGPRETQYF.

This chain uses TRBV9 with TRBJ1-2; no clear D. CDR1 SGDLS and CDR2 YYNGEE come from the germline V gene. The CDR3 has 13 amino acids. V gave up 7 bases and J gave up 1 base, with 11 bases separating them. The CDR3 is CASRNGNNYGYTF. CDR3 sequence (DNA): TGTGCCAGCCGAAATGGAAATAACTATGGCTACACCTTC.

The rearrangement uses TRBV5-4 and TRBJ2-5, with D perhaps TRBD2 (5 bases). Germline V gene data show CDR1 as SGHNT and CDR2 as YYREEE (reference sequence). This CDR3 comprises 15 residues. Trimming stripped 0 bases from V and 7 bases from J, with 16 bases between. The CDR3 loop is CASSLVGAEVVTQYF. The CDR3 bases are TGTGCCAGCAGCTTGGTTGGAGCGGAAGTAGTGACCCAGTACTTC.

This chain connects TRBV5-4 to TRBJ1-1; 10 bases map to TRBD1. J lost 1 base, V lost 4 bases, and 7 bases had no gene match. Germline V CDR1 and CDR2: SGHNT, YYREEE (reference sequence). The CDR3 extends over 16 amino acids. The chain's CDR3 is CASSPRTGGGNTEAFF. Here the CDR3 DNA reads TGTGCCAGCAGCCCGAGGACAGGGGGTGGGAACACTGAAGCTTTCTTT. Based on the CDR3 plus reference TRBV5-4 and TRBJ1-1, the full variable domain is ETGVTQSPTHLIKTRGQQVTLRCSSQSGHNTVSWYQQALGQGPQFIFQYYREEENGRGNFPPRFSGLQFPNYSSELNVNALELDDSALYLCASSPRTGGGNTEAFFGQGTRLTVV.

This chain uses TRBV5-4 with TRBJ2-3; D is possibly TRBD1 (6 bases). The CDR3 sequence is 16 residues long. Germline values: CDR1 SGHNT, CDR2 YYREEE (reference sequence). Trimming shortened V by 3 bases and J by 2 bases, and 16 bases separated the two germline ends. CDR3 DNA sequence: TGTGCCAGCAGCTCTAACGACAGGCCCCTCACAGATACGCAGTATTTT. Residues: CASSSNDRPLTDTQYF.

The J gene is TRBJ2-2, the V gene TRBV29-1; TRBD1 aligns across 10 bases. This CDR3 spans 15 amino acids. Germline V gene sequence: CDR1 SQVTM, CDR2 ANQGSEA. Trimming cost V 8 bases and J 6 bases; bases outside gene matches: 12. CDR3 residues: CSIYTGTGVAGELFF. In DNA, the CDR3 is TGCAGCATTTACACCGGGACAGGGGTGGCCGGGGAGCTGTTTTTT.

As for this clone: At the DNA level, this CDR3 is encoded by other sequences in the same sample as well. The chain joins TRBV6-5 to TRBJ1-6; no clear D. CDR1 is MNHEY, CDR2 SVGAGI, per germline. The CDR3 contains 13 residues. V lost 4 bases and J lost 7, with 8 bases in between. CDR3 amino acids: CASSSGPNSPLHF. The DNA of the CDR3 is TGTGCCAGCAGTTCTGGCCCAAATTCACCCCTCCACTTT.

Judged by abundance, this clone is medium-sized. This chain uses TRBV7-9 with TRBJ2-5; 9 bases map to TRBD2. The CDR3 sequence is 16 residues long. The junction had 17 bases not matched to a gene; V was cut back by 2 bases and J by 13 bases. CDR1 is SEHNR, CDR2 FQNEAQ, per germline (reference sequence). CDR3 DNA sequence: TGTGCCAGCAGCTTAAGCGTCGGTAGCGGGGGACTAGATTGGTACTTC. Encoded protein: CASSLSVGSGGLDWYF.

The chain has TRBV7-9 and TRBJ2-1, with TRBD1 identical over 8 bases. Unmatched junction bases numbered 2, after V lost 2 bases and J lost 5 bases. From germline, CDR1 is SEHNR and CDR2 FQNEAQ (reference sequence). This CDR3 has 14 amino acids. The CDR3 spells CASSLTTGDNEQFF. The DNA of the CDR3 is TGTGCCAGCAGCTTAACGACAGGGGACAATGAGCAGTTCTTC.

The V call is TRBV4-1, the J call TRBJ2-3; 7 nucleotides match TRBD2. CDR3 length equals 16 residues. Losses at the gene ends were 1 base for V and 5 bases for J; bases not matched to a gene: 9. Germline CDR1 is MGHRA and CDR2 is YSYEKL. The CDR3 spells CASSQVNLVAGDTQYF. The CDR3 region has the DNA TGCGCCAGCAGCCAAGTGAATTTGGTAGCGGGAGATACGCAGTATTTT.

This clone has only one observation. The chain recombines TRBV5-4 with TRBJ2-7, with 12 bases fitting TRBD1. Germline V lookup: CDR1 SGHNT, CDR2 YYREEE (reference sequence). This CDR3 has 15 residues. J was trimmed by 5 bases and V by 2 bases; bases with no gene match: 5. The CDR3 DNA reads TGTGCCAGCAGCTTCCCGGGACAGGGGGCGAACGAGCAGTACTTC. It encodes CASSFPGQGANEQYF.

The V and J genes are TRBV4-2 and TRBJ1-1; D uncertain. The CDR3 length is 13 residues. Germline V gene sequence: CDR1 LGHNA, CDR2 YNFKEQ. V was clipped by 0 bases and J by 10 bases, with 12 bases between them. The CDR3 loop reads CASSQDYAEGAFF. CDR3 sequence (DNA): TGTGCCAGCAGCCAAGATTACGCTGAAGGAGCTTTCTTT.

The genes are TRBV5-8 and TRBJ1-5; 8 bases are a match to TRBD1. V shed 6 bases, J shed 2 bases, and the junction held 7 bases outside the gene matches. CDR3 length equals 15 residues. Germline V gene sequence: CDR1 SGHTS, CDR2 YDEGEE. CDR3 in DNA: TGTGCCAGCACCCCTGGGACAGGAGGCAATCAGCCCCAGCATTTT. Its translation is CASTPGTGGNQPQHF. The full variable domain, completed using reference TRBV5-8 and TRBJ1-5, is EAGVTQSPTHLIKTRGQQATLRCSPISGHTSVYWYQQALGLGLQFLLWYDEGEERNRGNFPPRFSGRQFPNYSSELNVNALELEDSALYLCASTPGTGGNQPQHFGDGTRLSIL.

The chain uses TRBV18 and TRBJ1-1; TRBD1 matches at 8 bases. With V trimmed by 0 bases and J by 5 bases, 5 bases remained unmatched. Germline V CDR1 and CDR2: KGHSH, LQKENI. The CDR3 runs to 15 residues. This CDR3 is CASSPPPDRATEAFF. The CDR3 coding sequence is TGTGCCAGCTCACCACCGCCGGACAGGGCAACTGAAGCTTTCTTT.

The chain uses TRBV9 and TRBJ2-3, with D perhaps TRBD2 (6 bases). Germline-derived CDR1 and CDR2 are SGDLS and YYNGEE. V was pared by 0 bases and J by 1 base, with 9 bases between. The CDR3 extends over 15 amino acids. In DNA form, the CDR3 reads TGTGCCAGCAGCGTAGATCCGGGAGGCACAGATACGCAGTATTTT. It encodes CASSVDPGGTDTQYF.

The chain couples TRBV2 to TRBJ2-7; 7 positions agree with TRBD1. Germline CDR1 SNHLY, CDR2 FYNNEI. This CDR3 has 16 residues. The V gene end was trimmed by 2 bases and the J gene end by 6 bases; junction bases not matched to a gene: 13. The CDR3 bases are TGTGCCAGCAGTGAATTGGGACAGCTAGCCGGCCTCGAGCAGTACTTC. This encodes CASSELGQLAGLEQYF.

The V gene is TRBV5-6, the J gene TRBJ2-7, with D perhaps TRBD1 (6 bases). The germline CDR1 and CDR2 sequences are SGHDT and YYEEEE. The CDR3 sequence is 14 residues long. Trimming shortened V by 4 bases and J by 4 bases, and 15 bases separated the two germline ends. CDR3 protein: CASSRTGTRYEQYF. DNA for the CDR3: TGTGCCAGCAGCAGGACCGGGACAAGATACGAGCAGTACTTC.

The CDR3 DNA follows: TGTGCCAGCAGCCTCGACGTGGGAATGAACACTGAAGCTTTCTTT. Residues: CASSLDVGMNTEAFF. J is TRBJ1-1 and V is TRBV7-8, with unresolved D. CDR1 is SGHVS, CDR2 FQNEAQ, per germline. The CDR3 is 15 residues long. Trimming cost V 5 bases and J 0 bases, with 13 bases left between them.

This chain connects TRBV6-5 to TRBJ2-7; tentatively, D is TRBD1 or TRBD2 (5 bases each). The length of the CDR3 is 15 residues. Germline V lookup: CDR1 MNHEY, CDR2 SVGAGI. V was pared by 5 bases and J by 0 bases, with 14 bases between. The CDR3 DNA reads as TGTGCCAGCAGTCTATTTCCGGGGCCCTCCTACGAGCAGTACTTC. Residues: CASSLFPGPSYEQYF.